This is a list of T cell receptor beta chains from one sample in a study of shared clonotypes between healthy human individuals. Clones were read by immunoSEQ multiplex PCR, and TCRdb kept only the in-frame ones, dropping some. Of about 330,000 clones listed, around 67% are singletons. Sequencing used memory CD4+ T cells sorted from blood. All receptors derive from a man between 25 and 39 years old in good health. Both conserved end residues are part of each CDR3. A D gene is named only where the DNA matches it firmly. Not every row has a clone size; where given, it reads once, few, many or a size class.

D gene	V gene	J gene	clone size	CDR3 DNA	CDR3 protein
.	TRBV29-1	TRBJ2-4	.	TGCAGCGTTGAGGTATGGGGCAACAAAAACATTCAGTACTTC	CSVEVWGNKNIQYF
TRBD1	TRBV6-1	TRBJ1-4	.	TGTGCCAGCAACAACAGGGGCCCGGGCGAAAAACTGTTTTTT	CASNNRGPGEKLFF
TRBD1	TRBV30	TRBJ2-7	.	TGTGCCTGGAGTAGAGGGGGGACAGGGGTCTACGAGCAGTACTTC	CAWSRGGTGVYEQYF
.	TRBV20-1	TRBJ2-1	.	TGCAGTGCTAGAGCCGGTAATAAGCAGTTCTTC	CSARAGNKQFF
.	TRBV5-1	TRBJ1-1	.	TGCGCCAGCAGCTTGGCCAATGGCCTCATGAACACTGAAGCTTTCTTT	CASSLANGLMNTEAFF
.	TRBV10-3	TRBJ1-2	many	TGTGCCATCAGTGATACAGGGAACTATGGCTACACCTTC	CAISDTGNYGYTF
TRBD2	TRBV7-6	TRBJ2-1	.	TGTGCCAGCAGCCGAGCCGGGACTAGCGGGGACAATGAGCAGTTCTTC	CASSRAGTSGDNEQFF
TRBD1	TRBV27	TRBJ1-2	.	TGTGCCAGCAGTCTCCTGGCCGGGACAGGGGGCGGTGGCTACACCTTC	CASSLLAGTGGGGYTF
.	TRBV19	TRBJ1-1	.	TGTGCCAGTAGCAGGTGGGGGAACACTGAAGCTTTCTTT	CASSRWGNTEAFF
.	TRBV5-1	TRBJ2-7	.	TGCGCCAGCAGCTTAGGGATTCAAGTCTCCTACGAGCAGTACTTC	CASSLGIQVSYEQYF
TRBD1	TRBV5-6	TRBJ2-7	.	TGTGCCAGCAGTTTTAACCGGGACAGAGAGTACTTC	CASSFNRDREYF
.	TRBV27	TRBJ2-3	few	TGTGCCAGCAGCCTAAACCTAGCGCGGACGACAGATACGCAGTATTTT	CASSLNLARTTDTQYF
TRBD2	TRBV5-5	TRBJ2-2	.	TGTACCAGCAGCAAGTCCGGGACTAGCGGTCACACCGGGGAGCTGTTTTTT	CTSSKSGTSGHTGELFF
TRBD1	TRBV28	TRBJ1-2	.	TGTGCCAGCAGTTCTCGGACAGGGTCAGGATATGGCTACACCTTC	CASSSRTGSGYGYTF
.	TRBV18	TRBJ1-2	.	TGTGCCAGCTCACCAAACACAGGAATCGGCTATGGCTACACCTTC	CASSPNTGIGYGYTF
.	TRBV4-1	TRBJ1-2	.	TGCGCCAGCAGCCAAGGGTGGAGAATCAGCTACACCTTT	CASSQGWRISYTF
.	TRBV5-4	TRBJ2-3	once	TGTGCCAGCAGCTTGGGTCTGGGGATTACAGATACGCAGTATTTT	CASSLGLGITDTQYF
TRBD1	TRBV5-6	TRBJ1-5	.	TGTGCCAGCAGCTTGGGTCTTGGCAGGGGGAAACAGCCCCAGCATTTT	CASSLGLGRGKQPQHF
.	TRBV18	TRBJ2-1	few	TGTGCCAGCTCCCTGAGCGTTGTCTCCTACAATGAGCAGTTCTTC	CASSLSVVSYNEQFF
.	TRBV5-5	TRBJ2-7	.	TGTGCCAGCAGCTTGGCCTCTGACACTCCCTACGAGCAGTACTTC	CASSLASDTPYEQYF
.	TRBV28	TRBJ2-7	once	TGTGCCAGCAACTTCGGGGGCCCAGAGTCCCACGAGCAGTACTTC	CASNFGGPESHEQYF
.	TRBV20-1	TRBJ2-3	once	TGCAGTGCTAGAGACCGGGGCACGCAGTATTTT	CSARDRGTQYF
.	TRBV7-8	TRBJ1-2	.	TGTGCCAGCAGCTTGTTTCAGGGGAACGGCTACACCTTC	CASSLFQGNGYTF
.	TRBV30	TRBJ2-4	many	TGTGCCTGGGAGTCCAAAAACATTCAGTACTTC	CAWESKNIQYF
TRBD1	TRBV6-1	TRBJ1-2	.	TGTGCCAGCAGTGAAAGCGGACAGGGAGGCTATGGCTACACCTTC	CASSESGQGGYGYTF
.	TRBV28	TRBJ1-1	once	TGTGCCAGCAGCCACGATAACACTGAAGCTTTCTTT	CASSHDNTEAFF
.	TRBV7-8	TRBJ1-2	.	TGTGCCAGCAGCCGACTAAGCTATGGCTACACCTTC	CASSRLSYGYTF
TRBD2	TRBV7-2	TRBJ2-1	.	TGTGCCAGCAGCTTAGGCCCCGGGACTAGCGGGAGGCGCAATGAGCAGTTCTTC	CASSLGPGTSGRRNEQFF
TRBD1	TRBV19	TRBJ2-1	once	TGTGCCAGTATCTCATGGAGACAGGGGGCTCTTGGTGAGCAGTTCTTC	CASISWRQGALGEQFF
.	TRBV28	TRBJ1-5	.	TGTGCCAGCAGCCAGGGCGGCGGCAATCAGCCCCAGCATTTT	CASSQGGGNQPQHF
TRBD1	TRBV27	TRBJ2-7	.	TGTGCCAGCAGTTCCATTTTCGGGACAGGCGAGTCCTACGAGCAGTACTTC	CASSSIFGTGESYEQYF
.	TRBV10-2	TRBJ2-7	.	TGCGCCAGCAGTGAGTCATTTTCTCGAGGTTTCGAGCAGTACTTC	CASSESFSRGFEQYF
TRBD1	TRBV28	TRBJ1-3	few	TGTGCCAGCAGCAGCCTCAGGGGGCTCTCTGGAAACACCATATATTTT	CASSSLRGLSGNTIYF
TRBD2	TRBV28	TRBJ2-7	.	TGTGCCAGCAGTTCTCGGACTAGCGGGAGCTACGAGCAGTACTTC	CASSSRTSGSYEQYF
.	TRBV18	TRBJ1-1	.	TGTGCCAGCTCACCTATGACGGGGAACACTGAAGCTTTCTTT	CASSPMTGNTEAFF
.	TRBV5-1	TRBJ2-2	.	TGCGCCAGCAGCTTGGCCCAATCCTCTACCGGGGAGCTGTTTTTT	CASSLAQSSTGELFF
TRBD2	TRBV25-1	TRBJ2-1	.	TGTGCCAGCAGTGAACTCGGGGGGGAGTGGAAGAATGAGCAGTTCTTC	CASSELGGEWKNEQFF
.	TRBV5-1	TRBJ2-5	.	TGCGCCAGCAGCTTCGGCAGCTATGAAGAGACCCAGTACTTC	CASSFGSYEETQYF
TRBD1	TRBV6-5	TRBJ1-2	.	TGTGCCAGCAGTTACATCGGGGGCAGGGGGATGGATGGCTACACCTTC	CASSYIGGRGMDGYTF
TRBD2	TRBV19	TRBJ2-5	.	TGTGCCAGTAGTATATCAGGACTAGCGCTGAATCAAGAGACCCAGTACTTC	CASSISGLALNQETQYF
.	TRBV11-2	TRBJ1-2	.	TGTGCCAGCAGCTCCGCCCAGGGAGGCGGCTACACCTTC	CASSSAQGGGYTF
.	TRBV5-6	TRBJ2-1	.	TGTGCCAGCAGCGACAACCGGGACTTGTACGACTATGAGCAGTTCTTC	CASSDNRDLYDYEQFF
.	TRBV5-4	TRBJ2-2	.	TGTGCCAGCAGCTTGGGGCTCACCGGGGAGCTGTTTTTT	CASSLGLTGELFF
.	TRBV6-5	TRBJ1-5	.	TGTGCCAGCAGCCCCCGGGGGGGGCAGCCCCAGCATTTT	CASSPRGGQPQHF
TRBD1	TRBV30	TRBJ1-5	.	TGTGCCTGGAGTGAGGACAGGGGTAATCAGCCCCAGCATTTT	CAWSEDRGNQPQHF
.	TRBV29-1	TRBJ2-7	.	TGCAGCGTCACTCCCACAGGGAGCTCCTACGAGCAGTACTTC	CSVTPTGSSYEQYF
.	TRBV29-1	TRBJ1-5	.	TGCAGCGTTTTAGTCGCGGGTCAGCCCCAGCATTTT	CSVLVAGQPQHF
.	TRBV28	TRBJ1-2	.	TGTGCCAGCACGTTTATACCGGGGGCGCATGGCTACACCTTC	CASTFIPGAHGYTF
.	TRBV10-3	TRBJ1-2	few	TGTGCCATCTCGCTCAGCACGGGGGACTATGGCTACACCTTC	CAISLSTGDYGYTF
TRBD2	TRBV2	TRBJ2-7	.	TGTGCCAGCAGCGGGGACTATTACGAGCAGTACTTC	CASSGDYYEQYF
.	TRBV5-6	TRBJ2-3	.	TGTGCCAGCTTAAGGGGGGTCACAGATACGCAGTATTTT	CASLRGVTDTQYF
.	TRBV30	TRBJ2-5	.	TGTGCCTGGAGTTCTAACCAAGAGACCCAGTACTTC	CAWSSNQETQYF
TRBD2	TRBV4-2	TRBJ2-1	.	TGTGCCAGCAGGTCTAGCGGGGACCAATACAATGAGCAGTTCTTC	CASRSSGDQYNEQFF
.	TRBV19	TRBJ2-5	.	TGTGCCAGTAGTACGGGACGGACAGAGACCCAGTACTTC	CASSTGRTETQYF
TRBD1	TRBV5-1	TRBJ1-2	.	TGCGCCAGCAGCCGCCGGACAGGGCCTGGCTACACCTTC	CASSRRTGPGYTF
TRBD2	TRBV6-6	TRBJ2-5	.	TGTGCCAGCGGTGTGGGACTAGCCTCCGGGACCCAGTACTTC	CASGVGLASGTQYF
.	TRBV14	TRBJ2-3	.	TGTGCCAGCACCCCGGGCCCGAGGAGCACAGATACGCAGTATTTT	CASTPGPRSTDTQYF
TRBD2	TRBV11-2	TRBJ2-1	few	TGTGCCAGCGCCTATTCCGGCGGGAGACAATTGTTCTTC	CASAYSGGRQLFF